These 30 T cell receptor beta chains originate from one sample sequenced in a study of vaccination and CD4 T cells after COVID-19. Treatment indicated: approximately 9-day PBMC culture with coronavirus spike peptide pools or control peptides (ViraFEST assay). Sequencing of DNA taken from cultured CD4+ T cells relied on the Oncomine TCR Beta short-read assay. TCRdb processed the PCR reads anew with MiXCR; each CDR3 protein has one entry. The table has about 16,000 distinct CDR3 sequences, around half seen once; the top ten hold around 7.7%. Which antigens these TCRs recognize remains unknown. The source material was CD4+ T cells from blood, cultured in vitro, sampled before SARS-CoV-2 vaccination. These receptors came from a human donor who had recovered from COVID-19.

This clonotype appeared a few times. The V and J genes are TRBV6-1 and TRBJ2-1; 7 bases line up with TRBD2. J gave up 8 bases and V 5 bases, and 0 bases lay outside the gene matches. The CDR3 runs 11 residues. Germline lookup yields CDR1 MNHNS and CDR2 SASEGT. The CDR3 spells CASSRGDEQFF. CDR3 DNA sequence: TGTGCCAGCAGTCGGGGGGATGAGCAGTTCTTC.

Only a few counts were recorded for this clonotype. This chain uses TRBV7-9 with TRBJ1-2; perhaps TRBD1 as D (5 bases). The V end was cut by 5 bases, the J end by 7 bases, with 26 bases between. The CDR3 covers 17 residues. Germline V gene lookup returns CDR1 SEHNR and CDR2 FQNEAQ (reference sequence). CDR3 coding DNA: TGTGCCAGCAGCCCCGGGAGGGACTCCATTCTTTCTGGTGGCTACACCTTC. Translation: CASSPGRDSILSGGYTF.

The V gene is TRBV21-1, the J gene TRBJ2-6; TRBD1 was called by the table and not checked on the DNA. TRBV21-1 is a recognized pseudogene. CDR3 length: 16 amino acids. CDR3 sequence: CASSLMDRAGANVLTF. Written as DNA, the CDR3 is TGTGCCAGCAGCCTGATGGACAGGGCTGGGGCCAACGTCCTGACTTTC.

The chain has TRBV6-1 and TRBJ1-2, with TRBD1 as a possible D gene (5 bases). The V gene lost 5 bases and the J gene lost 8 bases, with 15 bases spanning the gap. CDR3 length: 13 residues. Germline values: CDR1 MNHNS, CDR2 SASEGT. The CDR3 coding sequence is TGTGCCAGCAGTCTGGGACTATGGGACGGCTACACCTTC. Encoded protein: CASSLGLWDGYTF.

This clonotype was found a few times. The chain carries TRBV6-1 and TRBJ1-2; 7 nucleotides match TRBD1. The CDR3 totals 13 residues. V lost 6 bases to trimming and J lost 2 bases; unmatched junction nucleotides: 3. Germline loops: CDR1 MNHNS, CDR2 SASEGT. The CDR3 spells CASREQGNYGYTF. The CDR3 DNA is TGTGCCAGCAGAGAACAGGGGAACTATGGCTACACCTTC.

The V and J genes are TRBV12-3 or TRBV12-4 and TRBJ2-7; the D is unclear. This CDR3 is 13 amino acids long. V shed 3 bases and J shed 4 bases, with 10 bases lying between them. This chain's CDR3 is CASSLPKLYEQYF. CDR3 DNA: TGTGCCAGCAGTTTGCCGAAGCTATACGAGCAGTACTTC.

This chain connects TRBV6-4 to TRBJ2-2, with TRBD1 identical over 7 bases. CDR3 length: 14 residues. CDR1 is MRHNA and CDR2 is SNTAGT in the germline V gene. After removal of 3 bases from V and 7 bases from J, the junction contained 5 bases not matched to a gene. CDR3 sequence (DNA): TGTGCCAGCAGTGATGGGACAGACAGCGGGGAGCTGTTTTTT. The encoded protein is CASSDGTDSGELFF.

The chain's CDR3 is CASSLRVDTQYF. The CDR3 DNA is TGTGCCAGCTCCTTGAGGGTAGATACGCAGTATTTT. The V call is TRBV28, the J call TRBJ2-3, with TRBD2 as a possible D gene (5 bases). V lost 8 bases and J lost 5, with 11 bases in between. Per the germline V gene, CDR1 is MDHEN and CDR2 is SYDVKM. The CDR3 contains 12 residues.

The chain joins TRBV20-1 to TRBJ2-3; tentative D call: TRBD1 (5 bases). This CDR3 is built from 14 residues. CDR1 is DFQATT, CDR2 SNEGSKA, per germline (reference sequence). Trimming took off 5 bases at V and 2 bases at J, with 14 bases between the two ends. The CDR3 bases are TGCAGTGCTGGGCGACAGCTAATCACAGATACGCAGTATTTT. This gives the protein CSAGRQLITDTQYF.

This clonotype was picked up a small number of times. As DNA, the CDR3 is TGCAGTGCTAGAGCTCCTTCGGGAGACCGGTACAATGAGCAGTTCTTC. Translation gives CSARAPSGDRYNEQFF. This chain connects TRBV20-1 to TRBJ2-1; maybe TRBD2 (6 bases). The V and J ends lost 1 base and 4 bases respectively, with 17 bases between them. CDR1 is DFQATT, CDR2 SNEGSKA, per germline (reference sequence). This CDR3 comprises 16 residues.

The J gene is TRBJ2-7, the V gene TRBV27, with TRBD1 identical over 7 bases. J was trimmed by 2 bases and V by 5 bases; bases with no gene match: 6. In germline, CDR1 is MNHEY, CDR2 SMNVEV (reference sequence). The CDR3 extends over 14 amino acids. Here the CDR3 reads CASSPDRWAYEQYF. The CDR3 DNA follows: TGTGCCAGCAGTCCGGACAGGTGGGCCTACGAGCAGTACTTC.

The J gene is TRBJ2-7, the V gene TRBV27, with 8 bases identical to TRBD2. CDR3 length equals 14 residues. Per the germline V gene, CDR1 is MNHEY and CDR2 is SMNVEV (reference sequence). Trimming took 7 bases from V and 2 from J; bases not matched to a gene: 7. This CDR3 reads CASKLGGVTYEQYF. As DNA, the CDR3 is TGTGCCAGCAAACTCGGGGGGGTGACCTACGAGCAGTACTTC.

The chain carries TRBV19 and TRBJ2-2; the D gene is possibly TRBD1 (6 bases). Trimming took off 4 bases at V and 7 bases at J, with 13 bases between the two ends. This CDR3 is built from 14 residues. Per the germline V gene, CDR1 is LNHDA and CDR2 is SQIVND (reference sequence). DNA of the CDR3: TGTGCCAGTAGTACCATGGGGGCTGGCGGGGAGCTGTTTTTT. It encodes CASSTMGAGGELFF.

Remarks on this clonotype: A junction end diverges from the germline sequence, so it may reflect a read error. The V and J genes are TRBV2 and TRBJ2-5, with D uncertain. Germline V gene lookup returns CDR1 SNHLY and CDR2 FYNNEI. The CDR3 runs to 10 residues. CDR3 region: CASREETQYF. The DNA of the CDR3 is TGTGCCAGCAGGGAAGAGACCCAGTACTTC.

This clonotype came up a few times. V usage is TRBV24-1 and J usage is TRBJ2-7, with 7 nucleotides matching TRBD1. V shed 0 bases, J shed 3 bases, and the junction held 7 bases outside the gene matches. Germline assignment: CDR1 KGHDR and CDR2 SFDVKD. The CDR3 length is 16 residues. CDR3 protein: CATSDLGRQGGYEQYF. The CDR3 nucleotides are TGTGCCACCAGTGATTTGGGTCGACAGGGCGGCTACGAGCAGTACTTC.

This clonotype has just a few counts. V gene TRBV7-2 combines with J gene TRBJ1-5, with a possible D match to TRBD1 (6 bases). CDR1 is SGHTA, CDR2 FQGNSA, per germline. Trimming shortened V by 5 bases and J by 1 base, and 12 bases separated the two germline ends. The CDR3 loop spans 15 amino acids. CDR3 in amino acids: CASSRQGMSNQPQHF. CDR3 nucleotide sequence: TGTGCCAGCAGCCGTCAGGGGATGAGCAATCAGCCCCAGCATTTT.

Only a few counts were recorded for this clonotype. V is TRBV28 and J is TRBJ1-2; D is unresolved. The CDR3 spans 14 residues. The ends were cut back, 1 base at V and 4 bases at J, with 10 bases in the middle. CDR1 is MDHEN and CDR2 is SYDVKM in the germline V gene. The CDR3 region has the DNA TGTGCCAGCAGTTTATTAGCTACAGTCTATGGCTACACCTTC. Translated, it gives CASSLLATVYGYTF.

The CDR3 reads CASSLGGTGNRADTQYF. As DNA, the CDR3 is TGTGCCAGCAGTTTAGGAGGGACAGGTAACCGGGCAGATACGCAGTATTTT. The rearrangement links TRBV28 to TRBJ2-3, with 8 bases lining up with TRBD1. The CDR3 has 17 residues. Germline V CDR1 and CDR2: MDHEN, SYDVKM. V shed 2 bases, J shed 4 bases, and the junction held 11 bases outside the gene matches.

Here the CDR3 reads CASSSRWGGNSPLHF. CDR3 coding DNA: TGTGCCAGCAGTTCCCGTTGGGGGGGGAATTCACCCCTCCACTTT. This chain connects TRBV27 to TRBJ1-6; perhaps TRBD1 as D (5 bases). CDR1 is MNHEY and CDR2 is SMNVEV in the germline V gene (reference sequence). The CDR3 is made up of 15 amino acids. V was clipped by 4 bases and J by 7 bases, with 14 bases between them.

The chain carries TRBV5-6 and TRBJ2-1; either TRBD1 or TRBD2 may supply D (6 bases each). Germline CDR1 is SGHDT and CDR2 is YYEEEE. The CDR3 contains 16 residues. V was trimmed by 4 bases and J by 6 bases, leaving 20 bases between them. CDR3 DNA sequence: TGTGCCAGCAGCGACACTGGGGGGCGAAGTCGCAATGAGCAGTTCTTC. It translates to CASSDTGGRSRNEQFF.

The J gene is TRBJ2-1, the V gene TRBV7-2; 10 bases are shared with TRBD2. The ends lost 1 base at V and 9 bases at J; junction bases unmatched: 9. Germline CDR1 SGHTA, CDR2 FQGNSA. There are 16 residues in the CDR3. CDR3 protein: CASSLEGLAGEIEQFF. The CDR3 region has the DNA TGTGCCAGCAGCTTAGAAGGGCTAGCGGGAGAAATTGAGCAGTTCTTC.

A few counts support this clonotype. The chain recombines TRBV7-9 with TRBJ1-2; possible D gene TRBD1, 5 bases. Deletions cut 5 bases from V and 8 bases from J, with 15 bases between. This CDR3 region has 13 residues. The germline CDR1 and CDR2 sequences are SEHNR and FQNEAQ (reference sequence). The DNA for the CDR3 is TGTGCCAGCAGCCCCTCCCCAGGGAGCGGCTACACCTTC. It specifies CASSPSPGSGYTF.

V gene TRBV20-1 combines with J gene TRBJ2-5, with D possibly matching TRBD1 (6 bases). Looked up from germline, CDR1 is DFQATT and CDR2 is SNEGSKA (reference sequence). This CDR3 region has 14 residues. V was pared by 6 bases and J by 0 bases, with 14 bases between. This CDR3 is CSATPTGDQETQYF. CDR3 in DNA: TGCAGTGCCACACCGACAGGTGACCAAGAGACCCAGTACTTC.

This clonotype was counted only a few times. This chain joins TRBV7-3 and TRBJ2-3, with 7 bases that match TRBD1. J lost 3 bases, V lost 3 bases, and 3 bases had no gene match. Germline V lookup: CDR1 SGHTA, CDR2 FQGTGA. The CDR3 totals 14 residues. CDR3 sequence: CASSLGRGTDTQYF. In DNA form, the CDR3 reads TGTGCCAGCAGCTTGGGCAGGGGGACAGATACGCAGTATTTT.

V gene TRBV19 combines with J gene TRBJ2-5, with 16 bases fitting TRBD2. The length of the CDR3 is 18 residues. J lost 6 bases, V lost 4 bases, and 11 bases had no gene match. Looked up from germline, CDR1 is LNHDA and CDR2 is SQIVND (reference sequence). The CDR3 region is CASSTLGTSGRAPKTQYF. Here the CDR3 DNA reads TGTGCCAGTAGTACCCTAGGGACTAGCGGGAGGGCCCCGAAGACCCAGTACTTC.

The CDR3 is CASSRYNSVLAGDGEQYF. The CDR3 nucleotides are TGTGCCAGCAGCCGGTACAATAGTGTGCTAGCGGGAGACGGCGAGCAGTACTTC. V usage is TRBV11-1 and J usage is TRBJ2-7; 10 positions agree with TRBD2. The CDR3 is made up of 18 amino acids. V shed 5 bases and J 6 bases; nucleotides not matched to a gene: 19. Germline V gives CDR1 SGHAT, CDR2 FQDESV (reference sequence). The whole variable domain, filled in from reference TRBV11-1 and TRBJ2-7, reads EAEVAQSPRYKITEKSQAVAFWCDPISGHATLYWYRQILGQGPELLVQFQDESVVDDSQLPKDRFSAERLKGVDSTLKIQPAELGDSAMYLCASSRYNSVLAGDGEQYFGPGTRLTVT.

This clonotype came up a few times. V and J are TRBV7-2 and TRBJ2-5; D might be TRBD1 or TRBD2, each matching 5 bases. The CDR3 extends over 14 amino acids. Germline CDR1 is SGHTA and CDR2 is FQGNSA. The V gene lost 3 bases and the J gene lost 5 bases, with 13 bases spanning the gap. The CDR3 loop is CASSLPRDEETQYF. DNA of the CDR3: TGTGCCAGCAGCTTGCCCAGGGACGAGGAGACCCAGTACTTC.

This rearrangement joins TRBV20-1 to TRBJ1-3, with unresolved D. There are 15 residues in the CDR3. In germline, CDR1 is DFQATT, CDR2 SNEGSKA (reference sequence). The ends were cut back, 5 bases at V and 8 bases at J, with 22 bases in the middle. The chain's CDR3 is CSAPKGWYEGDTIYF. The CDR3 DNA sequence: TGCAGTGCTCCCAAAGGCTGGTACGAGGGAGACACCATATATTTT.

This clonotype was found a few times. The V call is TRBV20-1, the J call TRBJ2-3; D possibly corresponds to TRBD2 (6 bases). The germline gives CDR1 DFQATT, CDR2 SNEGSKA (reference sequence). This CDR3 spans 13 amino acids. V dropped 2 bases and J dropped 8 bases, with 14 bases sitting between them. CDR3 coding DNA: TGCAGTGCTAGATCCGGGACTTTGGGTACGCAGTATTTT. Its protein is CSARSGTLGTQYF.

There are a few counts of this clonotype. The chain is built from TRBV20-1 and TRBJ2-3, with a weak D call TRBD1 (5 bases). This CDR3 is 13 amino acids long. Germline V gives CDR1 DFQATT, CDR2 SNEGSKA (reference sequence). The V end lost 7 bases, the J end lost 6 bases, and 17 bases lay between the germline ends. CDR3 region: CSVVVQGGDTQYF. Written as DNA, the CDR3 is TGCAGTGTCGTTGTCCAGGGTGGCGATACGCAGTATTTT.